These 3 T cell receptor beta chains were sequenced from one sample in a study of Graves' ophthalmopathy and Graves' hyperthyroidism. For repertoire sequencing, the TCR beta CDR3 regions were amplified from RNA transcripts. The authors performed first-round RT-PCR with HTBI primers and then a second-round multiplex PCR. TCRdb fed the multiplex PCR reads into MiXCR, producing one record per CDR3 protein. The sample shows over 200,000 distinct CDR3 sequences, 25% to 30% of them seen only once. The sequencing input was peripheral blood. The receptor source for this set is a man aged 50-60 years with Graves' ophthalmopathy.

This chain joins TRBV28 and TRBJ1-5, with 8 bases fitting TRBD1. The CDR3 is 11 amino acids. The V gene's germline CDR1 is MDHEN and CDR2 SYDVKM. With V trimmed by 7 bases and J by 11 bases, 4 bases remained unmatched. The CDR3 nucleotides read TGTGCCAGCACCGACAGGGGAGCCCAGCATTTT. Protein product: CASTDRGAQHF.

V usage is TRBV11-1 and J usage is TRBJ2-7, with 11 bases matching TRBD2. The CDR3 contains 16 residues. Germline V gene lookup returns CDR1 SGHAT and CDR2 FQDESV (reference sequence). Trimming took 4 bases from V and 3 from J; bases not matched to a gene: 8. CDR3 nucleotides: TGTGCCAGCAGCTCAACCACTAGCGGGAGACTCTACGAGCAGTACTTC. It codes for CASSSTTSGRLYEQYF.

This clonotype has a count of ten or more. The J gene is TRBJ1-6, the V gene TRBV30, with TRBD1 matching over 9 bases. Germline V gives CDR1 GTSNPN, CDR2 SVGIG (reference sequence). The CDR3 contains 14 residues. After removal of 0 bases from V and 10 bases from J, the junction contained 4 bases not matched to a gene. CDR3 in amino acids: CAWSVDRGLSPLHF. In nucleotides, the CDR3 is TGTGCCTGGAGTGTCGACAGGGGGTTGTCACCCCTCCACTTT.